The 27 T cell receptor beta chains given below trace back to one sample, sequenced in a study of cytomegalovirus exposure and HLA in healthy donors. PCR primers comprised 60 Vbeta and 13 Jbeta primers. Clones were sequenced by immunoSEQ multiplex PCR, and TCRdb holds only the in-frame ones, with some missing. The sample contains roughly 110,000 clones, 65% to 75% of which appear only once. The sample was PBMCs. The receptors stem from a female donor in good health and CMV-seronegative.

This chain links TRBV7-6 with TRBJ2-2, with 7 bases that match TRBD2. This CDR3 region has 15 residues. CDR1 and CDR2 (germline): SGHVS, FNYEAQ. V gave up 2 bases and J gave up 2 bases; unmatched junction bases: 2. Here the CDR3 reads CASSLLAVNTGELFF. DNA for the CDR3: TGTGCCAGCAGCTTACTAGCGGTAAACACCGGGGAGCTGTTTTTT. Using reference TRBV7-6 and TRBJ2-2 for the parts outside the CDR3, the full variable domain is GAGVSQSPRYKVTKRGQDVALRCDPISGHVSLYWYRQALGQGPEFLTYFNYEAQQDKSGLPNDRFSAERPEGSISTLTIQRTEQRDSAMYRCASSLLAVNTGELFFGEGSRLTVL.

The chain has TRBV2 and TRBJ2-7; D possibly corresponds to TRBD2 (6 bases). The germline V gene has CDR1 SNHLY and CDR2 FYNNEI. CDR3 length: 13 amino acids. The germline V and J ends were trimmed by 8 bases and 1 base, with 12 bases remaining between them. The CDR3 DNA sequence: TGTGCCAGCTTCGGGACTCCTTCCTACGAGCAGTACTTC. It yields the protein CASFGTPSYEQYF.

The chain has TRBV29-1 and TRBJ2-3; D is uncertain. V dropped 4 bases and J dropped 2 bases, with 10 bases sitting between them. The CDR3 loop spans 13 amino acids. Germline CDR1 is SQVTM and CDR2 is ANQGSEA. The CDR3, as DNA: TGCAGCGTTGGTTCGACTGCCACAGATACGCAGTATTTT. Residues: CSVGSTATDTQYF.

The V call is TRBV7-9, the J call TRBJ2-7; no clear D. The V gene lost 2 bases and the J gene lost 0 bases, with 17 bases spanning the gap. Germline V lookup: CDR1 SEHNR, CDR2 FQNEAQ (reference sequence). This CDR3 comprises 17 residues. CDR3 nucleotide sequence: TGTGCCAGCAGCTTAAGTGGGTCAACAGTAAGCTCCTACGAGCAGTACTTC. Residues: CASSLSGSTVSSYEQYF.

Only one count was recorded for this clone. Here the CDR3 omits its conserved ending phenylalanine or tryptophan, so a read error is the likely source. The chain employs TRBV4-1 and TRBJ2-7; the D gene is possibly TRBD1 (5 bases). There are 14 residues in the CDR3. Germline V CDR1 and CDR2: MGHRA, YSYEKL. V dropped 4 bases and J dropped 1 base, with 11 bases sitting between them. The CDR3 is CASSRSQVSYEQYL. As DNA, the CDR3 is TGCGCCAGCAGCCGATCACAGGTATCCTACGAGCAGTACCTC.

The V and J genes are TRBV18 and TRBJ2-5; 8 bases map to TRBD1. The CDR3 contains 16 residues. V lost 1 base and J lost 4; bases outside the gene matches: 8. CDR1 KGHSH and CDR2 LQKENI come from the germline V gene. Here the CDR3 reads CASSPRGQAAGETQYF. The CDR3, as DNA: TGTGCCAGCTCACCACGGGGACAGGCGGCGGGAGAGACCCAGTACTTC.

The CDR3 DNA reads as TGTGCCAGCAGCTCAGGGGGACAACAAGCGATCTACGAGCAGTACTTC. Its protein product is CASSSGGQQAIYEQYF. V gene TRBV7-9 combines with J gene TRBJ2-7, with TRBD1 matching 7 bases. The junction had 12 bases not matched to a gene; V was cut back by 4 bases and J by 3 bases. Germline V gives CDR1 SEHNR, CDR2 FQNEAQ (reference sequence). This CDR3 is 16 amino acids long.

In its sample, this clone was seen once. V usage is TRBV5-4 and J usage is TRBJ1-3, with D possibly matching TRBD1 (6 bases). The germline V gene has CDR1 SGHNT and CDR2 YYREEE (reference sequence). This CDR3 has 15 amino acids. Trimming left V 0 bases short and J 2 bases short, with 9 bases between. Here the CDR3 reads CASSLGGGAGNTIYF. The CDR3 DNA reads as TGTGCCAGCAGCTTGGGAGGGGGAGCTGGAAACACCATATATTTT.

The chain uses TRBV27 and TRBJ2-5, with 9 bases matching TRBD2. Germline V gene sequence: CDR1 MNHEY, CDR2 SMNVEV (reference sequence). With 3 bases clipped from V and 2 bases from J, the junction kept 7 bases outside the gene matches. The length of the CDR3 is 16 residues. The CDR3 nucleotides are TGTGCCAGCAGTTTGATCCCTAGCGGGGCACAAGAGACCCAGTACTTC. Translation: CASSLIPSGAQETQYF.

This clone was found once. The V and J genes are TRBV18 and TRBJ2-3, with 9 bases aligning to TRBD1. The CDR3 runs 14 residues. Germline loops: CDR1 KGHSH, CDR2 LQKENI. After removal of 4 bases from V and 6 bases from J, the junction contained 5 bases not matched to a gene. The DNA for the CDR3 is TGTGCCAGCTCACAGGGACAGGGAACGGATACGCAGTATTTT. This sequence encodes CASSQGQGTDTQYF.

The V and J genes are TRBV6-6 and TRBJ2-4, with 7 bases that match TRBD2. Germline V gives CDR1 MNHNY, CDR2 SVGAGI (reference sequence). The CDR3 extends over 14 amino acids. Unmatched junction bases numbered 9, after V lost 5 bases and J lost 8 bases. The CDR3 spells CASSQMRGRDIQYF. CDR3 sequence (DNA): TGTGCCAGCAGTCAAATGCGGGGGAGGGACATTCAGTACTTC.

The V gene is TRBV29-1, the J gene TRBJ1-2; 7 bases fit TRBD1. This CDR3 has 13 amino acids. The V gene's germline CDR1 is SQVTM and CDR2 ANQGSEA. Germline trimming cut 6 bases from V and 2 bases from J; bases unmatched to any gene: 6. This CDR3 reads CSVQGQVNYGYTF. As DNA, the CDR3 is TGCAGCGTCCAAGGACAGGTCAACTATGGCTACACCTTC.

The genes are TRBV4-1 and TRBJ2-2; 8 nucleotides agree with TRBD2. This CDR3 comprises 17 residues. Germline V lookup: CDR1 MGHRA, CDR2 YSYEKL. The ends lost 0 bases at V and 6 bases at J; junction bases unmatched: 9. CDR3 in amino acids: CASSQDVAGRFSGELFF. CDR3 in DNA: TGCGCCAGCAGCCAAGATGTAGCGGGACGGTTCTCCGGGGAGCTGTTTTTT.

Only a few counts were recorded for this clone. CDR3: CASSLAGTGGRETQYF. The CDR3 DNA reads TGCGCCAGCAGCTTGGCCGGGACTGGGGGTCGGGAGACCCAGTACTTC. The chain couples TRBV5-1 to TRBJ2-5; TRBD2 is a possible D gene (6 bases). The CDR3 is made up of 16 amino acids. The V gene's germline CDR1 is SGHRS and CDR2 YFSETQ. V lost 0 bases, J lost 5 bases, and 17 bases lay in between.

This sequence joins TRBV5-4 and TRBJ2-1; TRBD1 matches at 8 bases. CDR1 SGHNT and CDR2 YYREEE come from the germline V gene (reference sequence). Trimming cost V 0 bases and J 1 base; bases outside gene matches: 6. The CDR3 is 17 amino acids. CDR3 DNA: TGTGCCAGCAGCTTGGCCGGCAGGGGGCGGTCCTACAATGAGCAGTTCTTC. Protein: CASSLAGRGRSYNEQFF.

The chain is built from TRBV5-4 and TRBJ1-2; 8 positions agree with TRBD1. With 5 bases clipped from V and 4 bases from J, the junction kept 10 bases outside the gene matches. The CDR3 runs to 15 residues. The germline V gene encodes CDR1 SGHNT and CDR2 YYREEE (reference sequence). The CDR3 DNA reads TGTGCCAGCAGAAACGAAGGACAGGGATTCTATGGCTACACCTTC. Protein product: CASRNEGQGFYGYTF.

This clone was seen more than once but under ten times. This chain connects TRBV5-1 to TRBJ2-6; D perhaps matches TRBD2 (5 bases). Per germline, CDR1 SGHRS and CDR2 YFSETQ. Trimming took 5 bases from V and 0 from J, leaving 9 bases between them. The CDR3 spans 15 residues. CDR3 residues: CASSYGGSGANVLTF. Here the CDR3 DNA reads TGCGCCAGCAGTTACGGAGGCTCTGGGGCCAACGTCCTGACTTTC.

The CDR3, as DNA: TGCGCCAGCAGCTTGGAAGGGGAGAACACTGAAGCTTTCTTT. Protein product: CASSLEGENTEAFF. The chain employs TRBV5-1 and TRBJ1-1; possible D gene TRBD1, 5 bases. V was clipped by 0 bases and J by 1 base, with 7 bases between them. The CDR3 has 14 amino acids. Germline CDR1 reads SGHRS; CDR2 reads YFSETQ.

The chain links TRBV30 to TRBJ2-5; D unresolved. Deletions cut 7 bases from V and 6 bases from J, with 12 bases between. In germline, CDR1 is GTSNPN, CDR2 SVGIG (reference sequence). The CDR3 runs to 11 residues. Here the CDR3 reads CASEVGKTQYF. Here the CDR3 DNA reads TGTGCCTCCGAGGTAGGAAAGACCCAGTACTTC.

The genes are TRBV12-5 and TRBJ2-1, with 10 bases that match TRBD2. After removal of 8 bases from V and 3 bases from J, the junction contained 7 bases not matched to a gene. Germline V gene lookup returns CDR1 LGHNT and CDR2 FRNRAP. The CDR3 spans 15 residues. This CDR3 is CASSPGTSVYNEQFF. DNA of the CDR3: TGTGCTAGTAGCCCAGGGACTAGCGTCTACAATGAGCAGTTCTTC.

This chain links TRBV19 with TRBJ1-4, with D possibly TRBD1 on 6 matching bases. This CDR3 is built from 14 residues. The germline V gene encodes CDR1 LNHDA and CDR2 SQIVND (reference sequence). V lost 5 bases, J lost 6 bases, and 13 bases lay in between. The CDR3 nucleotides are TGTGCCAGTAGTCTGCCGGGACAAGATGAAAAACTGTTTTTT. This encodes CASSLPGQDEKLFF.

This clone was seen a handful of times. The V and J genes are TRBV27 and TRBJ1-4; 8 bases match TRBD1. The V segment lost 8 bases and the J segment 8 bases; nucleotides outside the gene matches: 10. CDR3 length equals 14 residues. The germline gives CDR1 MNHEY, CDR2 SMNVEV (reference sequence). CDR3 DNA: TGTGCCAGCCGGATGCAGGGGGCGGAAGAAAAACTGTTTTTT. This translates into CASRMQGAEEKLFF.

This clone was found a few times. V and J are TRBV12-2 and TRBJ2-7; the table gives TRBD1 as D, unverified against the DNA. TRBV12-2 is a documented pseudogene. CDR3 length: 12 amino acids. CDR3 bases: TGTGCAAGTCGCCCAGGGTTTTCCGAGCAGTACTTC. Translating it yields CASRPGFSEQYF.

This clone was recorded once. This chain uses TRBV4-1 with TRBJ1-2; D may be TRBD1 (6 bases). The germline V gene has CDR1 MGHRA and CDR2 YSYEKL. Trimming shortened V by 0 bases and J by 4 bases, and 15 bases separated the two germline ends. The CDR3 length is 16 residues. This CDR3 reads CASSQERQGIGYGYTF. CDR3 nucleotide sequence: TGCGCCAGCAGCCAAGAACGGCAGGGGATTGGCTATGGCTACACCTTC.

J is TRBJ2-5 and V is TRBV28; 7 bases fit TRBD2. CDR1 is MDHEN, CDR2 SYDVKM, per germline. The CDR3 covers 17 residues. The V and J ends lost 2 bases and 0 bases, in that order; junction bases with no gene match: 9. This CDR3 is CASSLPQGAGYQETQYF. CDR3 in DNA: TGTGCCAGCAGTTTACCGCAGGGAGCGGGGTACCAAGAGACCCAGTACTTC.

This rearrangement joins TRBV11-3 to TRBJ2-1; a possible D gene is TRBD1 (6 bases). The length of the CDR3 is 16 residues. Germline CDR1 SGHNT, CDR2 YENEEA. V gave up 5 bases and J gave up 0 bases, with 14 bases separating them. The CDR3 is CASSQGTPSSYNEQFF. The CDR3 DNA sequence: TGTGCCAGCAGCCAGGGGACGCCGAGCTCCTACAATGAGCAGTTCTTC. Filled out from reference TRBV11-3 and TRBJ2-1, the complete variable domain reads EAGVVQSPRYKIIEKKQPVAFWCNPISGHNTLYWYLQNLGQGPELLIRYENEEAVDDSQLPKDRFSAERLKGVDSTLKIQPAELGDSAVYLCASSQGTPSSYNEQFFGPGTRLTVL.

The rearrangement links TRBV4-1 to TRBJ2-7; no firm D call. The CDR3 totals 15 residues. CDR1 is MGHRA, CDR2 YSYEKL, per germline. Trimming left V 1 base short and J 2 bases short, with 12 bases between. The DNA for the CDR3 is TGCGCCAGCAGCCAAGTGGCCGATTTTCCCTACGAGCAGTACTTC. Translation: CASSQVADFPYEQYF.